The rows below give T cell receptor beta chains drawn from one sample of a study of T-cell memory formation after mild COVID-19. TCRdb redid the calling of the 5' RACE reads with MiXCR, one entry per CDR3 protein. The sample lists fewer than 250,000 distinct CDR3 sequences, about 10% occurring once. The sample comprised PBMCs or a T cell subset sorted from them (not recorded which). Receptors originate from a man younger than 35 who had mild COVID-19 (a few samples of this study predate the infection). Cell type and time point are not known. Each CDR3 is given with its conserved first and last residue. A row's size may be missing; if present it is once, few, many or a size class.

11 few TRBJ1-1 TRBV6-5 CASSDGAEAFF
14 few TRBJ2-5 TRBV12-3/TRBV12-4 CASRLAGVKETQYF
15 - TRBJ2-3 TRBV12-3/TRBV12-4 CASSLGGLPAHTQYF
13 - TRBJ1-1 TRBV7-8 CASSPRTSGEAFF
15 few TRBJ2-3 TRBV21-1 CASSTQDYRTDTQYF
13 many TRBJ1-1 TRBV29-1 CSVAGGAWTEAFF
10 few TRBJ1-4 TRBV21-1 CASGNEKLFF
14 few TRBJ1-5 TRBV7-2 CASSPMISNQPQHF
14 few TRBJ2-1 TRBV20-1 CSAITGTSGDEQFF
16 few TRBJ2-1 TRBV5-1 CASSLGDSGGLKEQFF
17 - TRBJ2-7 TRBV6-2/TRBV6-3 CASRWDGSAGGRYEQYF
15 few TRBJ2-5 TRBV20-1 CSARPPGTRRETQYF
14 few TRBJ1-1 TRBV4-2 CASSQDGGRTEAFF
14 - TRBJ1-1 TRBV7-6 CASSLVGPDTEAFF
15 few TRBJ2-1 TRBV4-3 CASSQVPGSYNEQFF
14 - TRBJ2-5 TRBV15 CATSSGTGQETQYF
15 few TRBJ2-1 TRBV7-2 CASSLVGASGNEQFF
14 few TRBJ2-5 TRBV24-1 CATSDPRGGETQYF
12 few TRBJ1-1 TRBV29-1 CSVEAPGGLGFF
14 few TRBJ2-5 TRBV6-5 CASTRGTGAKTQYF
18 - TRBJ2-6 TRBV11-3 CASSNSGTGGGGANVLTF
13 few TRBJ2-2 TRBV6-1 CASSNLPTGELFF
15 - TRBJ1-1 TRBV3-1 CASSQGGQRNTEAFF
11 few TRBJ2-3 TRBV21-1 CASSAPDTQYF
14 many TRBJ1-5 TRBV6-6 CASRTGTQNQPQHF
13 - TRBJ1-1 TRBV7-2 CASSLVGRAEAFF
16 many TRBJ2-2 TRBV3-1 CASSPTVSTNTGELFF
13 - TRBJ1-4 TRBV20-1 CSAREGIREKLFF